These T cell receptor beta chains were read from a single sample in a study of OX40 agonist ivuxolimab in advanced cancers. The data were produced by immunoSEQ multiplex PCR, yet TCRdb's version contains in-frame clones alone and is incomplete. The sample has around 20,000 clones, 67% seen once. Sequenced material: CD4+ or CD8+ T cells sorted from blood, taken in a trial of the OX40 agonist ivuxolimab. These receptors all come from an adult with an advanced solid tumor such as melanoma, head and neck, liver or kidney cancer. CDR3s include the opening cysteine and the closing phenylalanine or tryptophan. A D gene is named only where the DNA matches it firmly. Clone size is stated in some rows and not others, as once, few, many or a class when expanded.

- TRBJ2-7 - TRBV16 TGTGCCAGCAGCCAGGATGGGTACGAGCAGTACTTC CASSQDGYEQYF
TRBD1 TRBJ1-1 - TRBV5-6 TGTGCCAGCAGCTTCGGGACAGGGAACACTGAAGCTTTCTTT CASSFGTGNTEAFF
- TRBJ1-1 - TRBV6-5 TGTGCCAGCAGTGGGCCTGGGGGCAGGTACACTGAAGCTTTCTTT CASSGPGGRYTEAFF
TRBD1 TRBJ2-5 - TRBV7-7 TGTGCTAGCAGCTTGGGACAGGGGAAACAAGAGACCCAGTACTTC CASSLGQGKQETQYF
- TRBJ2-5 once TRBV10-3 TGTGCCATCAGGGGGACTGAGGGAACCCAGTACTTC CAIRGTEGTQYF
- TRBJ2-7 - TRBV27 TGTGCCAGCAGTCAACAGGGTTACGAGCAGTACTTC CASSQQGYEQYF
- TRBJ1-2 - TRBV7-3 TGTGCCAGCAGCGCGGACATATTAAACTATGGCTACACCTTC CASSADILNYGYTF
- TRBJ2-2 - TRBV15 TGTGCCACCAGCAGGAACCGGGACTTCGGAGCCGGGGAGCTGTTTTTT CATSRNRDFGAGELFF
TRBD2 TRBJ2-7 few TRBV19 TGTGCCAGTAGTATAGCGTCCCGACTAGCGGGAGCCTCTGGCTCCTACGAGCAGTACTTC CASSIASRLAGASGSYEQYF
- TRBJ2-7 - TRBV12-2 TGTGCAAGTCGCCTTTTAGACGAGCAGTACTTC CASRLLDEQYF
- TRBJ1-5 few TRBV9 TGTGCCAGCAGCGTAGGGCAGGGGCTCAATCAGCCCCAGCATTTT CASSVGQGLNQPQHF
TRBD1 TRBJ1-5 once TRBV19 TGTGCCAGTAGTATAGGGGCCGGGACAGGGAATCAGCCCCAGCATTTT CASSIGAGTGNQPQHF
- TRBJ1-4 - TRBV4-1 TGCGCCAGCAGCCAAGTCCAGTGGAGGGGGGATGAAAAACTGTTTTTT CASSQVQWRGDEKLFF
TRBD2 TRBJ2-1 - TRBV27 TGTGCCAGCAGAGCGGGAGGGAACTCCTACAATGAGCAGTTCTTC CASRAGGNSYNEQFF
- TRBJ2-7 few TRBV4-3 TGCGCCAGCAGCCAAGACCACAGACAGTACTTC CASSQDHRQYF
TRBD1 TRBJ1-1 few TRBV6-5 TGTGCCAGCAGTTTAACAGGGGACACTGAAGCTTTCTTT CASSLTGDTEAFF
- TRBJ2-5 - TRBV28 TGTGCCAGCAGTTTGGGCGATTACCAAGAGACCCAGTACTTC CASSLGDYQETQYF
TRBD1 TRBJ1-1 - TRBV27 TGTGCCAGCAGTTTGAGACAGGGATACACTGAAGCTTTCTTT CASSLRQGYTEAFF
- TRBJ2-2 - TRBV13 TGTGCCAGCACGGCCGAGGGTAGCGGGAACACCGGGGAGCTGTTTTTT CASTAEGSGNTGELFF
TRBD1 TRBJ1-2 medium-sized TRBV27 TGTGCCAGCAGTCTCGGGTCGACAGGGTGGAACTATGGCTACACCTTC CASSLGSTGWNYGYTF
- TRBJ1-1 - TRBV5-6 TGTGCCAGCTCGACGGGGGTAGGGACTGAAGCTTTCTTT CASSTGVGTEAFF
- TRBJ1-5 - TRBV28 TGTGCCAGCAGTTTAGCGGGCGACGGAAGCAATCAGCCCCAGCATTTT CASSLAGDGSNQPQHF
- TRBJ2-7 - TRBV11-1 TGTGCCAGCAGCTTAGGGGCTCTCTACGAGCAGTACTTC CASSLGALYEQYF
- TRBJ1-1 - TRBV6-1 TGTGCCAGCAGCCCCGGGACCTTTGAAGCTTTCTTT CASSPGTFEAFF
TRBD1 TRBJ1-1 medium-sized TRBV6-5 TGTGCCAGCAGTTACTTGGGGACAGGGAACACTGAAGCTTTCTTT CASSYLGTGNTEAFF